One sample yielded the 15 T cell receptor beta chains listed below, sequenced in a study of blood T cell repertoires in COVID-19. Method: immunoSEQ multiplex PCR; TCRdb's copy keeps in-frame clones and lacks some. The top ten hold roughly 11% of the sample, which has about 130,000 clones, 70% to 80% seen once. Sequences were obtained from peripheral blood. All receptors come from a man in his sixties who had recovered from COVID-19.

The gene calls are TRBV27 and TRBJ2-7, with 9 bases identical to TRBD2. With 2 bases clipped from V and 6 bases from J, the junction kept 8 bases outside the gene matches. Per germline, CDR1 MNHEY and CDR2 SMNVEV (reference sequence). The CDR3 spans 15 residues. DNA of the CDR3: TGTGCCAGCAGTTTAGGCGGGGGGGCTTCAACCGAGCAGTACTTC. Its translation: CASSLGGGASTEQYF.

This sequence joins TRBV24-1 and TRBJ1-2; 8 bases map to TRBD1. Trimming took 9 bases from V and 3 from J; bases not matched to a gene: 14. The CDR3 loop spans 16 amino acids. CDR1 and CDR2 from the germline V gene are KGHDR and SFDVKD. CDR3 DNA: TGTGCCACCTCCACTACAGGGGGGAGAGAAGACTATGGCTACACCTTC. Translated: CATSTTGGREDYGYTF.

The V and J genes are TRBV7-2 and TRBJ2-3; 7 nucleotides agree with TRBD2. This CDR3 region has 15 residues. CDR1 is SGHTA, CDR2 FQGNSA, per germline. V lost 1 base to trimming and J lost 4 bases; unmatched junction nucleotides: 5. CDR3 bases: TGTGCCAGCAGCTTAGGGAGCGGGGTACCAGATACGCAGTATTTT. Protein: CASSLGSGVPDTQYF.

The J gene is TRBJ1-6, the V gene TRBV23-1; maybe TRBD1 (6 bases). TRBV23-1 has ORF status, its function being uncertain. CDR3 size: 18 residues. V was clipped by 6 bases and J by 8 bases, with 26 bases between them. The CDR3 protein is CASSLNPLGRGKDSPLHF. The CDR3 DNA follows: TGCGCCAGCAGCCTCAATCCCCTGGGCAGGGGCAAGGATTCACCCCTCCACTTT.

This clone was recorded a few times. This chain joins TRBV6-5 and TRBJ1-2; D gene unclear. Germline V gives CDR1 MNHEY, CDR2 SVGAGI. The CDR3 contains 14 residues. V lost 0 bases to trimming and J lost 7 bases, with 12 bases between them. CDR3 sequence: CASSYSPSTSGYTF. CDR3 coding DNA: TGTGCCAGCAGTTACTCCCCCAGTACGTCTGGCTACACCTTC.

The V and J genes are TRBV20-1 and TRBJ1-1; no clear D. The CDR3 consists of 8 residues. Germline values: CDR1 DFQATT, CDR2 SNEGSKA (reference sequence). The DNA of the CDR3 is TGCAGGGACTCGGGGGCTTTCTTT. This gives the protein CRDSGAFF.

This chain links TRBV9 with TRBJ2-2; possibly TRBD2 for D (5 bases). The CDR3 sequence is 16 residues long. Deletions cut 1 base from V and 6 bases from J, with 16 bases between. Germline-derived CDR1 and CDR2 are SGDLS and YYNGEE. For the CDR3, the DNA is TGTGCCAGCAGCGTAAGTATCGACGGAGGAGCCGGGGAGCTGTTTTTT. This sequence encodes CASSVSIDGGAGELFF.

V usage is TRBV29-1 and J usage is TRBJ2-1; 8 bases agree with TRBD1. From germline, CDR1 is SQVTM and CDR2 ANQGSEA. The J segment lost 4 bases and the V segment lost 4 bases, leaving 6 bases of the junction unmatched. CDR3 length equals 14 residues. CDR3 region: CSVAGDRQYNEQFF. The CDR3 DNA is TGCAGCGTTGCCGGGGACAGGCAATACAATGAGCAGTTCTTC.

With respect to this clone: An end of the junction does not agree with germline; a read error may underlie this. The chain has TRBV7-9 and TRBJ1-2; tentative D call: TRBD1 (6 bases). Germline values: CDR1 SEHNR, CDR2 FQNEAQ (reference sequence). CDR3 length: 11 amino acids. CDR3 sequence: CASSPPTGSPF. Written as DNA, the CDR3 is TGTGCCAGCAGCCCACCGACAGGATCCCCCTTC.

V usage is TRBV11-2 and J usage is TRBJ1-1, with a possible D match to TRBD1 (5 bases). V shed 7 bases and J shed 5 bases, with 23 bases lying between them. This CDR3 has 16 residues. The V gene's germline CDR1 is SGHAT and CDR2 FQNNGV. CDR3 nucleotides: TGTGCCAGCACCCCGGGCGGGGAGGGGCGTAAAACTGAAGCTTTCTTT. This encodes CASTPGGEGRKTEAFF.

The chain recombines TRBV28 with TRBJ2-3; TRBD2 matches at 11 bases. V gave up 8 bases and J gave up 6 bases; unmatched junction bases: 10. CDR1 is MDHEN and CDR2 is SYDVKM in the germline V gene. The CDR3 runs 15 residues. CDR3 in DNA: TGTGCCAGCGGGTTTCTAGCGGGAGGTTGGGATACGCAGTATTTT. Protein sequence: CASGFLAGGWDTQYF.

The chain joins TRBV4-2 to TRBJ1-1; D is unclear. Germline-derived CDR1 and CDR2 are LGHNA and YNFKEQ. V was pared by 0 bases and J by 4 bases, with 9 bases between. The CDR3 covers 14 residues. The CDR3 DNA is TGTGCCAGCAGCCAAGATCGGGAAATCACTGAAGCTTTCTTT. Amino acids: CASSQDREITEAFF.

The gene calls are TRBV27 and TRBJ2-1, with TRBD2 as a possible D gene (6 bases). Per the germline V gene, CDR1 is MNHEY and CDR2 is SMNVEV (reference sequence). V dropped 4 bases and J dropped 4 bases, with 14 bases sitting between them. The CDR3 sequence is 15 residues long. The CDR3 coding sequence is TGTGCCAGCAGTTGGGCCGGGACTTCGTACAATGAGCAGTTCTTC. Translated: CASSWAGTSYNEQFF.

The V call is TRBV4-1, the J call TRBJ1-5; TRBD1 agrees at 11 bases. Unmatched junction bases numbered 9, after V lost 4 bases and J lost 7 bases. The CDR3 covers 16 residues. CDR1 and CDR2 (germline): MGHRA, YSYEKL. The CDR3 DNA is TGCGCCAGCAGCCTATCCGGGACAGGGGGACTCCAGCCCCAGCATTTT. Protein product: CASSLSGTGGLQPQHF.

The J gene is TRBJ1-1, the V gene TRBV20-1; a possible D gene is TRBD1 (5 bases). The V gene lost 6 bases and the J gene lost 3 bases, with 8 bases spanning the gap. The CDR3 sequence is 11 residues long. Per the germline V gene, CDR1 is DFQATT and CDR2 is SNEGSKA (reference sequence). The CDR3 spells CSAPRDTEAFF. DNA of the CDR3: TGCAGTGCCCCCAGGGACACTGAAGCTTTCTTT.